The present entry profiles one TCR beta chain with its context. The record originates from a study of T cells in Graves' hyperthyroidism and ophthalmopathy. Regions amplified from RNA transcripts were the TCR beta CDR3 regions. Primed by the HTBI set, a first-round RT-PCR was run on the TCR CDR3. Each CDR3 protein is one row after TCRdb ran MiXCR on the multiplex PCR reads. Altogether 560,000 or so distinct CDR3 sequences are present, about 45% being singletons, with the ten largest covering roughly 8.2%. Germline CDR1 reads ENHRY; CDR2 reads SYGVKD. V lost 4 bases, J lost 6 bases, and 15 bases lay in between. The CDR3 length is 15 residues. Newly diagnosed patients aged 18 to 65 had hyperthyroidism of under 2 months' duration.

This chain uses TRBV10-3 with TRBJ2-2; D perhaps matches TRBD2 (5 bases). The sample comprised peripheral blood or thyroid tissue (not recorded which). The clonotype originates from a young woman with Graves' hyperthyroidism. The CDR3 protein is CAISAEVGSPGELFF. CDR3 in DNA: TGTGCCATCAGTGCGGAGGTGGGAAGTCCCGGGGAGCTGTTTTTT.